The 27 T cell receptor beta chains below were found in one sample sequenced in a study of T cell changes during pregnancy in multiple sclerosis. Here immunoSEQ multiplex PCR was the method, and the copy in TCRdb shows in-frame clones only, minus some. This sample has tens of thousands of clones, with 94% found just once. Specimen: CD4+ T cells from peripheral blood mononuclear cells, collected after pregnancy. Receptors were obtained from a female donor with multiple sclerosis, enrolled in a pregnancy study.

CDR3 DNA sequence: TGCGCCAGCAGCATCGGGACACCTCGATATGGCTACACCTTC. This codes for CASSIGTPRYGYTF. This chain links TRBV5-1 with TRBJ1-2; a weak D match, TRBD1 (6 bases). V lost 4 bases, J lost 5 bases, and 15 bases lay in between. CDR1 and CDR2 (germline): SGHRS, YFSETQ. The CDR3 length is 14 residues.

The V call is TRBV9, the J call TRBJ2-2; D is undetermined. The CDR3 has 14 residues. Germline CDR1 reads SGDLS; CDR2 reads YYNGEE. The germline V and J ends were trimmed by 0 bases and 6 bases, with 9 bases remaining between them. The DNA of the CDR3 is TGTGCCAGCAGCGTAGTGACGGCGGCCGGGGAGCTGTTTTTT. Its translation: CASSVVTAAGELFF.

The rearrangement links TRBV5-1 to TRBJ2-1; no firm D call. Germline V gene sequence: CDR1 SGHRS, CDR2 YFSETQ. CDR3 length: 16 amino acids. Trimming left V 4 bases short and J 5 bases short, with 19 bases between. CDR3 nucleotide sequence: TGCGCCAGCAGCCCCCTAGGCAGCCGTAACGACAATGAGCAGTTCTTC. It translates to CASSPLGSRNDNEQFF. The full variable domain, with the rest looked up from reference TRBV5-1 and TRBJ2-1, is KAGVTQTPRYLIKTRGQQVTLSCSPISGHRSVSWYQQTPGQGLQFLFEYFSETQRNKGNFPGRFSGRQFSNSRSEMNVSTLELGDSALYLCASSPLGSRNDNEQFFGPGTRLTVL.

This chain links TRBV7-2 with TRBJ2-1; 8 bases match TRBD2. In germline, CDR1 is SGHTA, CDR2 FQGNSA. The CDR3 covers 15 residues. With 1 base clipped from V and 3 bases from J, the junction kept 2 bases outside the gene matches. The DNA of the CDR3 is TGTGCCAGCAGCTTAGTAGCGGGAAACTACAATGAGCAGTTCTTC. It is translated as CASSLVAGNYNEQFF.

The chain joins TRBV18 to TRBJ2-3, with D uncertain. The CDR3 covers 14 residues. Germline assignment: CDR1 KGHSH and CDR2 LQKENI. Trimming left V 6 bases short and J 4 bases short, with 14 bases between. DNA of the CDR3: TGTGCCAGCTCTAAAGACCTTGAGGCAGATACGCAGTATTTT. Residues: CASSKDLEADTQYF.

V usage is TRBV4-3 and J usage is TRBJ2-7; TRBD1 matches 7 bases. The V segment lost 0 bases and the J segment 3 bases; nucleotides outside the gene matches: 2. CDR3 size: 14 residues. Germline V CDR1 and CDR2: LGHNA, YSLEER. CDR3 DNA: TGCGCCAGCAGCCAAGATAACAGGGGCTACGAGCAGTACTTC. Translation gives CASSQDNRGYEQYF.

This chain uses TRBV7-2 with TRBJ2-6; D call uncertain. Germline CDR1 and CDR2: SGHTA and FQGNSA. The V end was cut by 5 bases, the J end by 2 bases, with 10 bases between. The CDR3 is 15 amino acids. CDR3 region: CASSPGAPGANVLTF. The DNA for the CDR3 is TGTGCCAGCAGCCCCGGAGCTCCTGGGGCCAACGTCCTGACTTTC.

The CDR3 DNA reads as TGTGCCAGCAGCTTGGTTTCCGGACACCGCTCCTACGAGCAGTACTTC. This gives the protein CASSLVSGHRSYEQYF. The chain recombines TRBV5-8 with TRBJ2-7; the D gene is possibly TRBD1 (5 bases). CDR3 size: 16 residues. Trimming cost V 0 bases and J 0 bases, with 13 bases left between them. Germline-derived CDR1 and CDR2 are SGHTS and YDEGEE. The full variable domain, rest sourced from reference TRBV5-8 and TRBJ2-7, is EAGVTQSPTHLIKTRGQQATLRCSPISGHTSVYWYQQALGLGLQFLLWYDEGEERNRGNFPPRFSGRQFPNYSSELNVNALELEDSALYLCASSLVSGHRSYEQYFGPGTRLTVT.

This CDR3 is CASSGLSGRTYNEQFF. In nucleotides, the CDR3 is TGTGCCAGTAGTGGCCTCAGCGGGAGGACCTACAATGAGCAGTTCTTC. The chain carries TRBV19 and TRBJ2-1; 9 bases agree with TRBD2. Germline CDR1 is LNHDA and CDR2 is SQIVND (reference sequence). With 5 bases clipped from V and 2 bases from J, the junction kept 7 bases outside the gene matches. The CDR3 spans 16 residues.

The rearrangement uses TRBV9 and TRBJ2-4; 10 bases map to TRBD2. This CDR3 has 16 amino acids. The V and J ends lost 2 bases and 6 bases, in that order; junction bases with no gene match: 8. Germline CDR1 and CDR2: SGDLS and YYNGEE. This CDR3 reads CASSVSAGGPPNIQYF. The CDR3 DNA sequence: TGTGCCAGCAGCGTGTCAGCGGGAGGGCCCCCAAACATTCAGTACTTC.

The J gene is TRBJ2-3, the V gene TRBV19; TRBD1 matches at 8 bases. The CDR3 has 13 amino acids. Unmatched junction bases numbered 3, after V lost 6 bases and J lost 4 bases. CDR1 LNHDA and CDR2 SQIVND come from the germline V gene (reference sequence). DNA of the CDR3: TGTGCCAGTAGGCCGACAGGGGCAGATACGCAGTATTTT. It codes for CASRPTGADTQYF.

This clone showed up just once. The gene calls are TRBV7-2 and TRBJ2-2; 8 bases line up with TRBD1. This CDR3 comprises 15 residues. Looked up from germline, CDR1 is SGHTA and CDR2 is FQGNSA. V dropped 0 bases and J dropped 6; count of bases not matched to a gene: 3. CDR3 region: CASSLAHRGAGELFF. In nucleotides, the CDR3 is TGTGCCAGCAGCTTAGCCCACAGGGGGGCCGGGGAGCTGTTTTTT.

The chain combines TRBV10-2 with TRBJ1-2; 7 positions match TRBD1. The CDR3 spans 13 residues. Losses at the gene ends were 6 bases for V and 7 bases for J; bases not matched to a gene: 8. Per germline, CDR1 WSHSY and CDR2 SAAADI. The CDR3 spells CASSVQGRFGYTF. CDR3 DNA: TGCGCCAGCAGCGTACAGGGGCGGTTTGGCTACACCTTC.

CDR3 in amino acids: CASPQTSLLGGYTF. CDR3 DNA sequence: TGTGCCAGCCCCCAGACATCGCTACTAGGTGGCTACACCTTC. The chain uses TRBV2 and TRBJ1-2; the D is unclear. CDR1 and CDR2 (germline): SNHLY, FYNNEI. The V and J ends lost 8 bases and 7 bases respectively, with 20 bases between them. The CDR3 length is 14 residues.

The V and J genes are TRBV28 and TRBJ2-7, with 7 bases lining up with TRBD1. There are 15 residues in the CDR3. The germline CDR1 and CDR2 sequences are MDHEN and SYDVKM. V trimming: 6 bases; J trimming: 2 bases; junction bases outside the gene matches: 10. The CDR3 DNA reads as TGTGCCAGCAGACATCCGAGGGGGCTAACCTACGAGCAGTACTTC. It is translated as CASRHPRGLTYEQYF. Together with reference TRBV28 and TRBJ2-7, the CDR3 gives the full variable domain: DVKVTQSSRYLVKRTGEKVFLECVQDMDHENMFWYRQDPGLGLRLIYFSYDVKMKEKGDIPEGYSVSREKKERFSLILESASTNQTSMYLCASRHPRGLTYEQYFGPGTRLTVT.

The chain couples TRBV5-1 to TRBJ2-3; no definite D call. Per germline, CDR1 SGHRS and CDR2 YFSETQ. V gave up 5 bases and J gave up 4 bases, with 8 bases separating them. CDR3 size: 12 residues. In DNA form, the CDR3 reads TGCGCCAGCAGTGTGTATGCAGATACGCAGTATTTT. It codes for CASSVYADTQYF.

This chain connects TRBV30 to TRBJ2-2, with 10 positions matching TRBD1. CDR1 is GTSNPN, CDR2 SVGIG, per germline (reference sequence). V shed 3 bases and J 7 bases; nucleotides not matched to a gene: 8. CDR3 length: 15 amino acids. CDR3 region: CAWRNRQGAGGELFF. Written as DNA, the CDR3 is TGTGCCTGGAGGAATCGACAGGGGGCAGGCGGGGAGCTGTTTTTT.

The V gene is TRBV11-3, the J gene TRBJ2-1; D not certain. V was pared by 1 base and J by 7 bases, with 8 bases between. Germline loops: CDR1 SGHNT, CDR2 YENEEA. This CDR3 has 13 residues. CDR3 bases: TGTGCCAGCAGCTTAGCCCCGGTGAATGAGCAGTTCTTC. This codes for CASSLAPVNEQFF.

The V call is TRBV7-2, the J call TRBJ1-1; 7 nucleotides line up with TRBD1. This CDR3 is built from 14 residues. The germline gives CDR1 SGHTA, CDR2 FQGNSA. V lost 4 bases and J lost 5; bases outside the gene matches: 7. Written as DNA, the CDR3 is TGTGCCAGCAGCTCCCGGGACAGCCGGACTGAAGCTTTCTTT. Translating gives CASSSRDSRTEAFF.

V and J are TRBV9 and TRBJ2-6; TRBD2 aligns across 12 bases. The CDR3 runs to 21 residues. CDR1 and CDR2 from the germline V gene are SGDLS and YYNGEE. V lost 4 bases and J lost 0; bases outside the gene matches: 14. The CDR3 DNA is TGTGCCAGCAGCTCCCCTCCGGGACTAGCGGGTTCCAGCTCTGGGGCCAACGTCCTGACTTTC. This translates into CASSSPPGLAGSSSGANVLTF.

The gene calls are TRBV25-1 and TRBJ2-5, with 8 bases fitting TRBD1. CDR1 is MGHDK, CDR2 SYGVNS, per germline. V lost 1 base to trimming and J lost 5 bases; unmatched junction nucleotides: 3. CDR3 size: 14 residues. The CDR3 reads CASSEFRGQETQYF. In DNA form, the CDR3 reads TGTGCCAGCAGTGAATTCAGGGGGCAGGAGACCCAGTACTTC. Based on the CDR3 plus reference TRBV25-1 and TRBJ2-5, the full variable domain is EADIYQTPRYLVIGTGKKITLECSQTMGHDKMYWYQQDPGMELHLIHYSYGVNSTEKGDLSSESTVSRIRTEHFPLTLESARPSHTSQYLCASSEFRGQETQYFGPGTRLLVL.

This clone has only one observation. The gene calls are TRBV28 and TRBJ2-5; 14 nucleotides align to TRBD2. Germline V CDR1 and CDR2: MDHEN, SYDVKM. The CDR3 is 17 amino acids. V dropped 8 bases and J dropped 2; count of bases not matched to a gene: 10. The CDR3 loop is CASRTSGRRPGQETQYF. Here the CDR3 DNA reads TGTGCCAGCCGGACTAGCGGGAGGAGGCCGGGGCAAGAGACCCAGTACTTC. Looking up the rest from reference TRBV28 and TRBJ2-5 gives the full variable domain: DVKVTQSSRYLVKRTGEKVFLECVQDMDHENMFWYRQDPGLGLRLIYFSYDVKMKEKGDIPEGYSVSREKKERFSLILESASTNQTSMYLCASRTSGRRPGQETQYFGPGTRLLVL.

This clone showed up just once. CDR3 DNA: TGTGCCAGCAGCTCAGACAGGGGCCTGAGACTTTCTGATGTTCGCACCATATATTTT. It yields the protein CASSSDRGLRLSDVRTIYF. The chain carries TRBV7-8 and TRBJ1-3; 8 bases are shared with TRBD1. V dropped 4 bases and J dropped 9; count of bases not matched to a gene: 23. This CDR3 spans 19 amino acids. Germline assignment: CDR1 SGHVS and CDR2 FQNEAQ. Based on the CDR3 plus reference TRBV7-8 and TRBJ1-3, the full variable domain is GAGVSQSPRYKVAKRGQDVALRCDPISGHVSLFWYQQALGQGPEFLTYFQNEAQLDKSGLPSDRFFAERPEGSVSTLKIQRTQQEDSAVYLCASSSDRGLRLSDVRTIYFGEGSWLTVV.

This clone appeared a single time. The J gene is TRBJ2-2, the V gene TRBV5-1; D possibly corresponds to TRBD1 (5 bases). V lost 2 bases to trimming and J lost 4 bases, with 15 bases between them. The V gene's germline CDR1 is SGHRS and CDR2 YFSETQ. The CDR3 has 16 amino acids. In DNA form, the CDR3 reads TGCGCCAGCAGCTTTTTCGGACACGAGGTCACCGGGGAGCTGTTTTTT. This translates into CASSFFGHEVTGELFF.

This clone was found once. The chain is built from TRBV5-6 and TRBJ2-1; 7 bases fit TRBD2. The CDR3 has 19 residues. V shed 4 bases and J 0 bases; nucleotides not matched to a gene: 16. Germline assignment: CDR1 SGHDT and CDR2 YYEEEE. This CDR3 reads CASSPRAAGRVPSYNEQFF. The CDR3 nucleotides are TGTGCCAGCAGCCCGCGCGCAGCGGGGCGGGTTCCCTCCTACAATGAGCAGTTCTTC.

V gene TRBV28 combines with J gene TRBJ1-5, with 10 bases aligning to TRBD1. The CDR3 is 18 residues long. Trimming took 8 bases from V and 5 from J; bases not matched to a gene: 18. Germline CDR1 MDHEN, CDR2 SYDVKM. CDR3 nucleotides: TGTGCCAGCGGAAGCCCGGGACAGGGGTTCAGTGGGGATCAGCCCCAGCATTTT. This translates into CASGSPGQGFSGDQPQHF.

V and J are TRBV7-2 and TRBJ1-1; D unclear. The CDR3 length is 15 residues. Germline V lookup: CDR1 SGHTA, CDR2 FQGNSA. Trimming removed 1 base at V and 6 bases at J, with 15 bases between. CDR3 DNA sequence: TGTGCCAGCAGCTTAGTTCGGGGAAGTGGAGCTGAAGCTTTCTTT. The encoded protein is CASSLVRGSGAEAFF. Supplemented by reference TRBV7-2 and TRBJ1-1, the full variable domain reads GAGVSQSPSNKVTEKGKDVELRCDPISGHTALYWYRQSLGQGLEFLIYFQGNSAPDKSGLPSDRFSAERTGGSVSTLTIQRTQQEDSAVYLCASSLVRGSGAEAFFGQGTRLTVV.